The T cell receptor beta chain described here comes from a study of blood T cell repertoires in COVID-19. Across the study: COVID-19 samples, acute and convalescent, were from the United States, Italy and Spain. The analysed material was cDNA or gDNA that came from T cells, B-cell-depleted T cells, or PBMCs.

With 9 bases clipped from V and 3 bases from J, the junction kept 6 bases outside the gene matches. There are 13 residues in the CDR3. CDR1 and CDR2 (germline): SNHLY, FYNNEI. Per the original data handling: Reference gene primer amplification gave estimated nucleated cell counts. Produced via immunoSEQ multiplex PCR; TCRdb's table is partial and in-frame only. That table is the source of V, J and clone size, and D and trimming were worked out from the DNA. The data show about 170,000 clones, about 87% seen once. Patients at the Seattle site were enrolled during active infection and followed longitudinally.

The J gene is TRBJ1-1, the V gene TRBV2; TRBD1 matches at 8 bases. This clonotype was obtained from an elderly woman with COVID-19, enrolled during active disease. The sample consisted of peripheral blood. The CDR3 loop is CASRQGRDTEAFF. CDR3 DNA sequence: TGTGCCAGTAGACAGGGGAGGGACACTGAAGCTTTCTTT.